The entry that follows covers one T cell receptor beta chain sequence. Its specificity is unknown. This sample was taken from a study of OX40 agonist ivuxolimab in advanced cancers. Study summary: Every 2 weeks, ivuxolimab was infused into the patients intravenously at between 0.01 and 10 mg/kg. With a range of 23 to 79, age averaged approximately 60 years, and around 83% were male. Findings of the study overall: CD4+ and CD8+ blood T cells expanded clonally by week 6 at 0.1 to 3.0 mg/kg. Some nonresponders likewise displayed low normalized T-cell clonal expansion.

Method: immunoSEQ multiplex PCR; TCRdb's copy keeps in-frame clones and lacks some. The sample has about 70,000 clones; around nine tenths are singletons. The CDR3 contains 13 residues. Germline V lookup: CDR1 KGHSH, CDR2 LQKENI. V was cut by 2 bases and J by 5 bases, with 7 bases left in between. The TCR was taken from an adult with an advanced solid tumor such as melanoma, head and neck, liver or kidney cancer. This specimen consisted of CD4+ or CD8+ T cells sorted from blood, obtained in a trial of the OX40 agonist ivuxolimab. The V gene is TRBV18, the J gene TRBJ2-1, with D unclear. The CDR3 here is CASSPGSNNEQFF. The CDR3, as DNA: TGTGCCAGCTCACCAGGCAGTAACAATGAGCAGTTCTTC.